These 22 T cell receptor beta chains originate from one sample sequenced in a study of blood T cell repertoires in COVID-19. The protocol was immunoSEQ multiplex PCR, while the TCRdb copy is restricted to in-frame clones and leaves out a portion. Among fewer than 200,000 clones listed, approximately 88% were seen once. What was sequenced was peripheral blood. These receptors originate from an older woman who had recovered from COVID-19.

This chain joins TRBV11-2 and TRBJ1-3, with D tentatively TRBD1 (5 bases). The ends were cut back, 0 bases at V and 3 bases at J, with 9 bases in the middle. The CDR3 is made up of 15 amino acids. Germline V gene data show CDR1 as SGHAT and CDR2 as FQNNGV. This CDR3 is CASSLDNQGGNTIYF. CDR3 nucleotide sequence: TGTGCCAGCAGCTTAGATAACCAGGGTGGAAACACCATATATTTT.

This clone has just one count. The rearrangement joins TRBV7-9 to TRBJ2-7, with TRBD1 matching over 9 bases. The CDR3 runs to 17 residues. The V and J ends lost 4 bases and 2 bases, in that order; junction bases with no gene match: 12. Germline V gives CDR1 SEHNR, CDR2 FQNEAQ (reference sequence). CDR3 sequence reads: CASSSQKGDRVAYEQYF. CDR3 DNA sequence: TGTGCCAGCAGCTCCCAGAAGGGGGACAGGGTGGCCTACGAGCAGTACTTC.

This clone was counted a few times. The rearrangement joins TRBV12-3 or TRBV12-4 to TRBJ1-2; 7 nucleotides line up with TRBD1. The CDR3 is 12 residues long. CDR3 protein: CATDRDSYGYTF. The CDR3 DNA sequence: TGTGCAACCGACCGGGACAGCTATGGCTACACCTTC.

The CDR3 nucleotides read TGTGCCACCAGCAGAGATCTGCCTAGAAACTACGAGCAGCAGTACTTC. Translation gives CATSRDLPRNYEQQYF. The chain uses TRBV15 and TRBJ2-7; D is ambiguous. The CDR3 contains 16 residues. CDR1 is LNHNV and CDR2 is YYDKDF in the germline V gene (reference sequence). Trimming shortened V by 0 bases and J by 8 bases, and 20 bases separated the two germline ends.

The chain is built from TRBV5-1 and TRBJ2-3, with D tentatively TRBD1 (6 bases). From germline, CDR1 is SGHRS and CDR2 YFSETQ. The V end lost 1 base, the J end lost 2 bases, and 11 bases lay between the germline ends. The CDR3 loop spans 15 amino acids. CDR3 protein: CASSLTGWVTDTQYF. The CDR3 nucleotides read TGCGCCAGCAGCTTGACAGGGTGGGTCACAGATACGCAGTATTTT.

V is TRBV2 and J is TRBJ1-6; D perhaps matches TRBD1 (6 bases). V shed 2 bases and J shed 2 bases, with 10 bases lying between them. The CDR3 runs 16 residues. Germline loops: CDR1 SNHLY, CDR2 FYNNEI. As DNA, the CDR3 is TGTGCCAGCAGTGAAACAGGGACGCCCTATAATTCACCCCTCCACTTT. Protein: CASSETGTPYNSPLHF.

The chain carries TRBV24-1 and TRBJ2-1; no clear D gene. In germline, CDR1 is KGHDR, CDR2 SFDVKD. V shed 7 bases and J shed 7 bases, with 13 bases lying between them. The length of the CDR3 is 13 residues. CDR3 region: CATRANFANEQFF. The CDR3 DNA is TGTGCCACCAGAGCCAATTTCGCAAATGAGCAGTTCTTC.

This clone was counted only a few times. The chain couples TRBV4-2 to TRBJ2-2; 10 bases are a match to TRBD2. The CDR3 sequence is 17 residues long. The germline gives CDR1 LGHNA, CDR2 YNFKEQ. J gave up 3 bases and V 1 base, and 5 bases lay outside the gene matches. The CDR3 loop reads CASSQVDLAGDTGELFF. CDR3 nucleotide sequence: TGTGCCAGCAGCCAAGTCGACCTAGCGGGGGACACCGGGGAGCTGTTTTTT.

This clone was seen only a few times. This sequence joins TRBV5-1 and TRBJ1-2; weak D call: TRBD1 (6 bases). This CDR3 comprises 14 residues. Trimming removed 3 bases at V and 4 bases at J, with 13 bases between. Germline V gene data show CDR1 as SGHRS and CDR2 as YFSETQ. This CDR3 reads CASSYGTQVYGYTF. CDR3 in DNA: TGCGCCAGCAGCTACGGGACACAAGTCTATGGCTACACCTTC.

The chain couples TRBV5-1 to TRBJ2-1; 8 bases match TRBD1. Germline V CDR1 and CDR2: SGHRS, YFSETQ. The CDR3 is 15 residues long. The ends lost 6 bases at V and 6 bases at J; junction bases unmatched: 11. The CDR3: CASTQGARRRNEQFF. DNA for the CDR3: TGCGCCAGCACCCAGGGGGCGCGAAGGCGCAATGAGCAGTTCTTC.

The chain carries TRBV7-3 and TRBJ2-1; 8 bases match TRBD2. The trim removed 0 bases at V and 7 bases at J, leaving 8 bases unmatched. Germline V gene data show CDR1 as SGHTA and CDR2 as FQGTGA. The CDR3 runs 16 residues. This CDR3 is CASSLTFSGERNEQFF. CDR3 nucleotides: TGTGCCAGCAGCTTAACGTTTAGCGGGGAAAGGAATGAGCAGTTCTTC.

This chain joins TRBV7-2 and TRBJ2-7, with 11 bases fitting TRBD2. This CDR3 contains 16 residues. Germline CDR1 is SGHTA and CDR2 is FQGNSA. V lost 2 bases and J lost 2; bases outside the gene matches: 5. The CDR3 reads CASSLRVAGGAYEQYF. The CDR3 nucleotides are TGTGCCAGCAGCTTACGGGTAGCGGGGGGGGCCTACGAGCAGTACTTC. Complete variable domain (other parts from reference TRBV7-2 and TRBJ2-7): GAGVSQSPSNKVTEKGKDVELRCDPISGHTALYWYRQSLGQGLEFLIYFQGNSAPDKSGLPSDRFSAERTGGSVSTLTIQRTQQEDSAVYLCASSLRVAGGAYEQYFGPGTRLTVT.

V is TRBV10-3 and J is TRBJ1-2; a weak D match, TRBD1 (6 bases). This CDR3 has 15 residues. Germline CDR1 and CDR2: ENHRY and SYGVKD. Trimming shortened V by 3 bases and J by 3 bases, and 14 bases separated the two germline ends. The CDR3 is CAISEFPRTDYGYTF. CDR3 DNA sequence: TGTGCCATCAGTGAATTTCCCAGGACAGACTATGGCTACACCTTC.

This clone was seen once. This chain links TRBV27 with TRBJ1-4; D call uncertain. The germline V gene has CDR1 MNHEY and CDR2 SMNVEV (reference sequence). V was shortened by 5 bases and J by 7 bases, with 11 bases between the two germline ends. The CDR3 is 13 residues long. Here the CDR3 reads CASSPRRSEKLFF. The CDR3, as DNA: TGTGCCAGCAGTCCTAGGAGAAGTGAAAAACTGTTTTTT.

CDR3 sequence: CASSLWAGGSYEQYF. The CDR3 DNA reads TGCGCCAGCAGCTTGTGGGCAGGGGGCTCCTACGAGCAGTACTTC. The J gene is TRBJ2-7, the V gene TRBV5-1; 7 bases line up with TRBD1. Germline trimming cut 1 base from V and 0 bases from J; bases unmatched to any gene: 4. The CDR3 is made up of 15 amino acids. Germline CDR1 reads SGHRS; CDR2 reads YFSETQ.

The chain uses TRBV4-3 and TRBJ1-2, with TRBD1 matching 8 bases. This CDR3 region has 13 residues. CDR1 LGHNA and CDR2 YSLEER come from the germline V gene. The V segment lost 4 bases and the J segment 6 bases; nucleotides outside the gene matches: 4. CDR3 residues: CASSRGQGDGYTF. The CDR3 nucleotides read TGCGCCAGCAGCCGAGGACAGGGCGATGGCTACACCTTC.

V gene TRBV29-1 combines with J gene TRBJ1-5; unclear D gene. The CDR3 loop spans 13 amino acids. With 2 bases removed from V and 7 bases from J, the gap between germline ends came to 12 bases. Germline CDR1 is SQVTM and CDR2 is ANQGSEA. DNA of the CDR3: TGCAGCGTTGAAACACAGTCGGGGCAGCCCCAGCATTTT. It codes for CSVETQSGQPQHF.

The V and J genes are TRBV7-6 and TRBJ1-1; the D gene is possibly TRBD1 (5 bases). Germline V CDR1 and CDR2: SGHVS, FNYEAQ. V lost 1 base and J 4 bases, leaving 13 bases between the germline ends. The CDR3 consists of 15 residues. The CDR3 sequence is CASSLGGLGGTEAFF. The CDR3 DNA is TGTGCCAGCAGCTTAGGAGGATTGGGGGGCACTGAAGCTTTCTTT.

The V call is TRBV7-9, the J call TRBJ2-5; 7 bases align to TRBD1. The ends lost 6 bases at V and 5 bases at J; junction bases unmatched: 9. This CDR3 comprises 14 residues. The V gene's germline CDR1 is SEHNR and CDR2 FQNEAQ (reference sequence). The CDR3 loop is CASSGRGLGETQYF. The DNA of the CDR3 is TGTGCCAGCAGTGGAAGGGGGCTCGGGGAGACCCAGTACTTC.

The rearrangement links TRBV21-1 to TRBJ2-7; TRBD1 is the table's D call and was not checked against the DNA. TRBV21-1 is shown as a pseudogene. CDR3 length equals 16 residues. The CDR3 DNA reads TGTGCCAGCAGCACGGACAGGGGGGAAGCTCCCTACGAGCAGTACTTC. Its protein product is CASSTDRGEAPYEQYF.

This clone was recorded once. The chain couples TRBV27 to TRBJ2-7; D may be TRBD1 (5 bases). V lost 4 bases, J lost 1 base, and 11 bases lay in between. The CDR3 loop spans 14 amino acids. Germline V CDR1 and CDR2: MNHEY, SMNVEV (reference sequence). Written as DNA, the CDR3 is TGTGCCAGCAGTTGGCAGGGCTCTTCCTACGAGCAGTACTTC. It is translated as CASSWQGSSYEQYF.

J is TRBJ2-1 and V is TRBV4-2, with D maybe TRBD2 (5 bases). Looked up from germline, CDR1 is LGHNA and CDR2 is YNFKEQ. V lost 1 base and J lost 1, with 8 bases in between. The CDR3 has 15 amino acids. In nucleotides, the CDR3 is TGTGCCAGCAGCCAAGCTCGGGGATCCTACAATGAGCAGTTCTTC. This translates into CASSQARGSYNEQFF.